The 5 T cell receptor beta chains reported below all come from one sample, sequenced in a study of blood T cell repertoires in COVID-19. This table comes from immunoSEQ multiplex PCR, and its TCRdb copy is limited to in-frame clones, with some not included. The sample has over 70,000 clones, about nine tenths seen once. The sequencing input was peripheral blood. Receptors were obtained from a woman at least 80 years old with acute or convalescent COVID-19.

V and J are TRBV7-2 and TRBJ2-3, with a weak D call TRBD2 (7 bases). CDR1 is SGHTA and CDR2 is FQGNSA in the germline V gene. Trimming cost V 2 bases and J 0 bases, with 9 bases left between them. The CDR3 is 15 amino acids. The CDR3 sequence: CASSLRGASTDTQYF. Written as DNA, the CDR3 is TGTGCCAGCAGCTTACGGGGGGCCAGCACAGATACGCAGTATTTT.

The CDR3 coding sequence is TGCGCCAGCAGCCACTCCAGGGAGACTAGCGGGGGGGCCCAAGAGACCCAGTACTTC. Its translation is CASSHSRETSGGAQETQYF. The V and J genes are TRBV4-1 and TRBJ2-5, with 14 bases lining up with TRBD2. This CDR3 region has 19 residues. V was pared by 3 bases and J by 1 base, with 10 bases of the junction left unmatched. The germline V gene has CDR1 MGHRA and CDR2 YSYEKL.

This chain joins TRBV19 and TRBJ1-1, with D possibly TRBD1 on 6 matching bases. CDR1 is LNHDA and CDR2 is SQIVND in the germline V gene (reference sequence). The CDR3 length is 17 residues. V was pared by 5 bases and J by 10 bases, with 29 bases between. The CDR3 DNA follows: TGTGCCAGTAGTTCGGACAGACGCACTCCATATTTGACGGCAGCTTTCTTT. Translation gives CASSSDRRTPYLTAAFF.

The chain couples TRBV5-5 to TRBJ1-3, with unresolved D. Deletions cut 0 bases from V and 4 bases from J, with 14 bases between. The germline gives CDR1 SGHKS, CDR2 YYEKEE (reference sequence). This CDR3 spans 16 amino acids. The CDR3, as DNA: TGTGCCAGCAGCTTGGGTCCCCTGGCCTCCGGAAACACCATATATTTT. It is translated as CASSLGPLASGNTIYF. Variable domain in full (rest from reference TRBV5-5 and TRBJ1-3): DAGVTQSPTHLIKTRGQQVTLRCSPISGHKSVSWYQQVLGQGPQFIFQYYEKEERGRGNFPDRFSARQFPNYSSELNVNALLLGDSALYLCASSLGPLASGNTIYFGEGSWLTVV.

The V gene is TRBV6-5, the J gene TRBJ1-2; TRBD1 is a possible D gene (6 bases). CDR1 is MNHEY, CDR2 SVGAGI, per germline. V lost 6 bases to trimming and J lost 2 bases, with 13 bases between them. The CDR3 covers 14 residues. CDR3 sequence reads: CASRRIGQNYGYTF. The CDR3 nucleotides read TGTGCCAGCAGGAGAATCGGACAGAACTATGGCTACACCTTC.